These 5 T cell receptor beta chains originate from one sample sequenced in a study of cytomegalovirus exposure and HLA in healthy donors. The PCR employed 60 Vbeta primers together with 13 Jbeta primers. Measured with immunoSEQ multiplex PCR; TCRdb has only the in-frame clones, and not every one. Here the sample spans approximately 150,000 clones, roughly 80% being singletons. What was sequenced was PBMCs. The receptors here all came from a young man in good health and CMV-seropositive.

This chain uses TRBV6-5 with TRBJ1-1; D unclear. Germline assignment: CDR1 MNHEY and CDR2 SVGAGI. Trimming cost V 6 bases and J 1 base, with 9 bases left between them. This CDR3 has 13 amino acids. The DNA for the CDR3 is TGTGCCAGCAGCCCCCCCCAGAACACTGAAGCTTTCTTT. Protein sequence: CASSPPQNTEAFF.

The chain has TRBV7-2 and TRBJ1-5, with TRBD1 matching over 9 bases. The CDR3 sequence is 15 residues long. Germline V lookup: CDR1 SGHTA, CDR2 FQGNSA. Trimming took 2 bases from V and 6 from J; bases not matched to a gene: 5. CDR3 amino acids: CASSLTGGWGQPQHF. CDR3 coding DNA: TGTGCCAGCAGCTTAACAGGGGGCTGGGGTCAGCCCCAGCATTTT.

The V and J genes are TRBV2 and TRBJ1-2, with TRBD1 matching 7 bases. V was clipped by 8 bases and J by 6 bases; unmatched bases: 9. The CDR3 is made up of 13 amino acids. CDR1 and CDR2 from the germline V gene are SNHLY and FYNNEI. CDR3 DNA: TGTGCCAGCCCCTCTAGGGGGCCAGATGGCTACACCTTC. Protein product: CASPSRGPDGYTF.

The V gene is TRBV5-1, the J gene TRBJ2-1, with 8 bases lining up with TRBD2. Germline V gives CDR1 SGHRS, CDR2 YFSETQ. V lost 7 bases, J lost 8 bases, and 5 bases stayed unmatched. The CDR3 contains 12 residues. This CDR3 is CASGPGLDEQFF. In DNA form, the CDR3 reads TGCGCCAGCGGGCCGGGACTAGATGAGCAGTTCTTC.

This clone was picked up a small number of times. The chain has TRBV2 and TRBJ1-1, with 8 nucleotides matching TRBD1. The CDR3 is 15 residues long. V dropped 4 bases and J dropped 0; count of bases not matched to a gene: 4. Germline CDR1 SNHLY, CDR2 FYNNEI. CDR3 loop: CASSVTGAMNTEAFF. Here the CDR3 DNA reads TGTGCCAGCAGTGTGACAGGGGCTATGAACACTGAAGCTTTCTTT.